These 17 T cell receptor beta chains were all obtained from the same sample, sequenced in a study of metastatic and nonmetastatic thyroid tumors. Among the patients, none had received any treatment before thyroid surgery. Via MiXCR, TCRdb re-called the PCR reads. The sample holds about 24,000 clones, around 28% seen once. The sequenced sample was blood. The receptors stem from a male donor with papillary thyroid cancer or a benign thyroid nodule (not recorded which). Some clones in this sample may be carry-over from other donors' samples.

This clone showed up many times. This sequence joins TRBV6-5 and TRBJ2-5, with TRBD2 matching over 10 bases. The CDR3 has 14 residues. Germline CDR1 reads MNHEY; CDR2 reads SVGAGI. Losses at the gene ends were 2 bases for V and 6 bases for J; bases not matched to a gene: 3. CDR3 nucleotides: TGTGCCAGCAGTTACGCTAGCGGGAGCAAGACCCAGTACTTC. Translation gives CASSYASGSKTQYF.

In this sample, this clone turned up many times. This chain links TRBV30 with TRBJ2-5; D remains ambiguous. Trimming shortened V by 0 bases and J by 2 bases, and 7 bases separated the two germline ends. Germline V lookup: CDR1 GTSNPN, CDR2 SVGIG (reference sequence). The CDR3 spans 13 residues. The CDR3 loop is CAWSVLTQETQYF. The CDR3 DNA is TGTGCCTGGAGTGTACTGACACAAGAGACCCAGTACTTC.

Comment on this clone: At one end the junction does not follow the germline gene, possibly because of a read error. The chain uses TRBV5-6 and TRBJ1-1; 7 bases line up with TRBD1. Per germline, CDR1 SGHDT and CDR2 YYEEEE. The CDR3 totals 14 residues. The CDR3 region has the DNA TGTGCCAGCAGCGGTAAGACAGGGAACTCTGAAGCTTTCTTT. Translation gives CASSGKTGNSEAFF.

This clone occurred many times. J is TRBJ1-2 and V is TRBV28, with a tentative D call TRBD1 (6 bases). V was trimmed by 3 bases and J by 8 bases, leaving 16 bases between them. This CDR3 comprises 14 residues. The germline V gene encodes CDR1 MDHEN and CDR2 SYDVKM. The CDR3 nucleotides read TGTGCCAGCAGTTTTACGGGGAGCGGGGGCGGCTACACCTTC. Residues: CASSFTGSGGGYTF.

The gene calls are TRBV6-1 and TRBJ2-7; D possibly uses TRBD1 or TRBD2 (6 bases each). The V end was cut by 6 bases, the J end by 0 bases, with 15 bases between. CDR1 and CDR2 from the germline V gene are MNHNS and SASEGT. There are 15 residues in the CDR3. The CDR3 DNA reads TGTGCCAGCAGGCCAATCAAGGGGGGCTCCTACGAGCAGTACTTC. Amino acids: CASRPIKGGSYEQYF.

This clone has at least ten counts. J is TRBJ2-7 and V is TRBV25-1, with D possibly TRBD1 on 6 matching bases. Germline assignment: CDR1 MGHDK and CDR2 SYGVNS. The ends were cut back, 8 bases at V and 4 bases at J, with 18 bases in the middle. This CDR3 contains 14 residues. The CDR3 spells CASAARGLGYEQYF. The CDR3 DNA reads TGTGCCAGCGCCGCCAGGGGCTTAGGATACGAGCAGTACTTC.

The sample holds one count of this clone. This rearrangement joins TRBV9 to TRBJ2-3, with D tentatively TRBD1 (6 bases). CDR1 and CDR2 from the germline V gene are SGDLS and YYNGEE. Trimming cost V 0 bases and J 2 bases, with 10 bases left between them. The CDR3 runs 15 residues. CDR3 amino acids: CASSVAGHITDTQYF. The CDR3 DNA reads TGTGCCAGCAGCGTAGCGGGACACATCACAGATACGCAGTATTTT.

This clone is medium-sized within its sample. The CDR3 spells CAISESTGELEQYF. Here the CDR3 DNA reads TGTGCCATCAGTGAGTCGACAGGGGAGCTCGAGCAGTACTTC. The V gene is TRBV10-3, the J gene TRBJ2-7; 8 nucleotides match TRBD1. The CDR3 is made up of 14 amino acids. The junction had 4 bases not matched to a gene; V was cut back by 0 bases and J by 6 bases. Per the germline V gene, CDR1 is ENHRY and CDR2 is SYGVKD.

Many counts were recorded for this clone. The rearrangement joins TRBV12-3 or TRBV12-4 to TRBJ1-1; D is unclear. The V end lost 3 bases, the J end lost 10 bases, and 12 bases lay between the germline ends. The CDR3 length is 12 residues. The CDR3 nucleotides read TGTGCCAGCAGTTTCCGGGTCCCCCGAGCTTTCTTT. This sequence encodes CASSFRVPRAFF.

In this sample, this clone is medium-sized. V is TRBV6-1 and J is TRBJ2-7; the D is unclear. This CDR3 is built from 13 residues. Germline V CDR1 and CDR2: MNHNS, SASEGT. With 5 bases removed from V and 5 bases from J, the gap between germline ends came to 13 bases. The CDR3 DNA sequence: TGTGCCAGCAGTTTAGGCGATGGTCACGAGCAGTACTTC. This codes for CASSLGDGHEQYF.

This clone came up many times. The chain employs TRBV5-4 and TRBJ2-3; 10 bases line up with TRBD2. The CDR3 has 15 residues. CDR1 SGHNT and CDR2 YYREEE come from the germline V gene (reference sequence). After removal of 6 bases from V and 2 bases from J, the junction contained 6 bases not matched to a gene. DNA for the CDR3: TGTGCCAGCACGGTAGCGGGAGGAGTCACAGATACGCAGTATTTT. This translates into CASTVAGGVTDTQYF.

This clone was counted between two and nine times. This may be a read error, as it is one base from a much larger clone. The chain carries TRBV12-3 or TRBV12-4 and TRBJ2-1; no definite D call. The CDR3 is made up of 12 amino acids. This CDR3 is CASSPWEYEQFF. Here the CDR3 DNA reads TGTGCCAGCAGCCCGTGGGAATATGAGCAGTTCTTT.

About this clone itself: This may stem from a read error, because a much larger clone lies one nucleotide away. The identical CDR3 is also encoded by other nucleotide sequences in the sample. The gene calls are TRBV5-6 and TRBJ2-2, with 7 bases identical to TRBD2. This CDR3 has 18 residues. CDR1 and CDR2 (germline): SGHDT, YYEEEE. CDR3 in amino acids: CASSLQGGASGLTGELFF. The CDR3 bases are TGTGCCAGCAGCCTCCAGGGCGGGGCTAGCGGACTCACCGGTGAGCTGTTTTTT.

This chain links TRBV30 with TRBJ1-1; D not certain. Germline V gives CDR1 GTSNPN, CDR2 SVGIG (reference sequence). The V gene lost 1 base and the J gene lost 11 bases, with 11 bases spanning the gap. The CDR3 totals 11 residues. The CDR3 DNA follows: TGTGCCTGGAGTGACACCCGATGGGCTTTCTTT. Translating it yields CAWSDTRWAFF.

This clone showed up many times. V gene TRBV28 combines with J gene TRBJ2-5, with TRBD1 identical over 12 bases. Per the germline V gene, CDR1 is MDHEN and CDR2 is SYDVKM. This CDR3 has 17 amino acids. V gave up 6 bases and J gave up 4 bases; unmatched junction bases: 12. The CDR3 nucleotides read TGTGCCAGCAGCCCCTTCCGGGACAGGGGGCGCCCAGAGACCCAGTACTTC. This sequence encodes CASSPFRDRGRPETQYF.

Of note for this clone: A single base separates this from a much larger clone, so it may be a read error. This chain links TRBV5-8 with TRBJ2-5; no reliable D call. CDR1 and CDR2 from the germline V gene are SGHTS and YDEGEE. The CDR3 is 14 amino acids. V was pared by 5 bases and J by 5 bases, with 16 bases between. The CDR3 is CASRADRTLETQYF. Written as DNA, the CDR3 is TGTGCCAGCAGGGCGGACCGGACGCTGGAGACCCAGTACTTC.

This clone was observed a handful of times. The junction departs from the called germline gene at one end, perhaps through a read error. This chain joins TRBV6-1 and TRBJ2-1, with 9 bases matching TRBD2. The CDR3 is 15 residues long. Germline V CDR1 and CDR2: MNHNS, SASEGT. This CDR3 is CASRTGTSYYNEHSF. CDR3 DNA: TGTGCCAGCAGAACCGGGACTAGCTATTACAATGAGCATTCCTTC.